These T cell receptor beta chains were read from a single sample in a study of control samples from healthy donors and cancer patients. Assay used: immunoSEQ multiplex PCR; TCRdb lists only in-frame clones, some missing. The top ten clones hold over 0.5% of a sample with 100,000 to 150,000 clones, around 92% of them seen once. Sequencing was carried out using PBMCs. The receptors stem from a man aged 80 or over with head and neck cancer. Both conserved end residues are part of each CDR3. Fields, in order: V gene, CDR3 length, D gene, clone size, J gene, CDR3 DNA, CDR3 protein. D genes are given only for firm matches. Clone size, where shown, is once, few, many, or a class for clones that have expanded.

v_gene: TRBV5-4; len: 19; d_gene: TRBD1; abundance: .; j_gene: TRBJ1-2; CDR3nt: TGTGCCAGCAGCCAGGATGGATCGGGACAGGGGGGATATCCCTATGGCTACACCTTC; CDR3aa: CASSQDGSGQGGYPYGYTF
v_gene: TRBV12-5; len: 12; d_gene: TRBD1; abundance: .; j_gene: TRBJ1-1; CDR3nt: TGTGCTAGTGGATCGGGACAGCCTGAAGCTTTCTTT; CDR3aa: CASGSGQPEAFF
v_gene: TRBV7-9; len: 14; d_gene: TRBD1; abundance: .; j_gene: TRBJ2-5; CDR3nt: TGTGCCAGCAGCACGGGACAGCCACAAGAGACCCAGTACTTC; CDR3aa: CASSTGQPQETQYF
v_gene: TRBV11-2; len: 14; d_gene: .; abundance: .; j_gene: TRBJ2-3; CDR3nt: TGTGCCAGCAGCCCATCCCCTACAAGACAGAAGAAGTATTTT; CDR3aa: CASSPSPTRQKKYF
v_gene: TRBV6-5; len: 13; d_gene: .; abundance: once; j_gene: TRBJ2-1; CDR3nt: TGTGCCAGCAGTTACACCCAAACTGGTGAGCAGTTCTTC; CDR3aa: CASSYTQTGEQFF
v_gene: TRBV9; len: 14; d_gene: TRBD2; abundance: .; j_gene: TRBJ2-5; CDR3nt: TGTGCCAGCAGCGTAGCACTAGCGGGAGAGACCCAGTACTTC; CDR3aa: CASSVALAGETQYF
v_gene: TRBV6-6; len: 15; d_gene: .; abundance: .; j_gene: TRBJ2-2; CDR3nt: TGTGCCAGCGAAGGCCCGTCGGGAGACACCGGGGAGCTGTTTTTT; CDR3aa: CASEGPSGDTGELFF
v_gene: TRBV19; len: 13; d_gene: .; abundance: once; j_gene: TRBJ1-2; CDR3nt: TGTGCCAGTACCCCCACCCTAAACTATGGCTACACCTTC; CDR3aa: CASTPTLNYGYTF
v_gene: TRBV5-1; len: 15; d_gene: TRBD1; abundance: .; j_gene: TRBJ2-7; CDR3nt: TGCGCCAGCAGCCCGGCCGGACAGGGACCCTACGAGCAGTACTTC; CDR3aa: CASSPAGQGPYEQYF
v_gene: TRBV19; len: 15; d_gene: TRBD1; abundance: .; j_gene: TRBJ1-5; CDR3nt: TGTGCCAGTATACCCGGGACAGGGGGCAGTCAGCCCCAGCATTTT; CDR3aa: CASIPGTGGSQPQHF
v_gene: TRBV30; len: 13; d_gene: .; abundance: .; j_gene: TRBJ2-5; CDR3nt: TGTGCCTGGAGTCCGCAGAGGTTGGCGACCCAGTACTTC; CDR3aa: CAWSPQRLATQYF
v_gene: TRBV2; len: 15; d_gene: TRBD1; abundance: .; j_gene: TRBJ1-1; CDR3nt: TGTGCCAGCAGCAACAGGGGATTCGGGAACACTGAAGCTTTCTTT; CDR3aa: CASSNRGFGNTEAFF
v_gene: TRBV3-1/TRBV3-2; len: 15; d_gene: .; abundance: .; j_gene: TRBJ2-1; CDR3nt: TGTGCCAGCAAGAACCATCAGGGGCTGTACAATGAGCAGTTCTTC; CDR3aa: CASKNHQGLYNEQFF
v_gene: TRBV24-1; len: 13; d_gene: .; abundance: .; j_gene: TRBJ2-3; CDR3nt: TGTGCCACCAGTGACCATAGCACAGATACGCAGTATTTT; CDR3aa: CATSDHSTDTQYF
v_gene: TRBV12-3/TRBV12-4; len: 13; d_gene: .; abundance: .; j_gene: TRBJ1-1; CDR3nt: TGTGCCAGCAGTACACAGTGGAACACTGAAGCTTTCTTT; CDR3aa: CASSTQWNTEAFF
v_gene: TRBV2; len: 14; d_gene: .; abundance: .; j_gene: TRBJ1-2; CDR3nt: TGTGCCAGCAGTGAAAGCAGGGAGGCGGATGGCTACACCTTC; CDR3aa: CASSESREADGYTF
v_gene: TRBV5-1; len: 12; d_gene: .; abundance: .; j_gene: TRBJ2-3; CDR3nt: TGCGCCAGCAGCACCGAAGGGGATACGCAGTATTTT; CDR3aa: CASSTEGDTQYF
v_gene: TRBV6-5; len: 13; d_gene: .; abundance: .; j_gene: TRBJ2-5; CDR3nt: TGTGCCAGCAGTTACTCAGGGCGCCAAAGCCCCCACTTC; CDR3aa: CASSYSGRQSPHF
v_gene: TRBV14; len: 14; d_gene: TRBD1; abundance: .; j_gene: TRBJ1-6; CDR3nt: TGTGCCAGCAGCCCCGGGACAGGGAGTTCACCCCTCCACTTT; CDR3aa: CASSPGTGSSPLHF
v_gene: TRBV30; len: 15; d_gene: .; abundance: .; j_gene: TRBJ2-6; CDR3nt: TGTGCCTTTATTGTCCAGCCCCCAGGGGCCAACGTCCTGACTTTC; CDR3aa: CAFIVQPPGANVLTF